This T cell receptor beta chain emerged from a study of cytomegalovirus exposure and HLA in healthy donors. Across the whole study: Within an early data release were tens of millions of unique TCRs drawn from HLA-typed donors.

This PCR relied on a set of 60 Vbeta primers and 13 Jbeta primers. The protocol was immunoSEQ multiplex PCR, while the TCRdb copy is restricted to in-frame clones and leaves out a portion. The profile covers approximately 100,000 clones, with roughly 69% appearing a single time and just over 2% taken by the ten largest. The CDR3 loop spans 14 amino acids. The germline gives CDR1 WSHSY, CDR2 SAAADI. V was clipped by 4 bases and J by 5 bases; unmatched bases: 0. Details on this clone: Antigen unknown.

General study findings and limits: Whilst most TCR sequences proved rare, a subset of public TCRs occurred across many donors. It was reported that TCR beta sequences correctly inferred the HLA-A and HLA-B alleles for most subjects. V- and J-gene trimming of TCR beta was linked (in a later analysis) to a missense DCLRE1C variant.

This receptor was obtained from a human donor in good health. Material for sequencing was PBMCs. The chain carries TRBV10-2 and TRBJ2-2, with TRBD2 matching 11 bases. CDR3 bases: TGCGCCAGCAGTGGGACTAGCGGGACCGGGGAGCTGTTTTTT. As protein: CASSGTSGTGELFF.